This T cell receptor (beta chain) was observed in a study of T cells in Graves' hyperthyroidism and ophthalmopathy. Study summary: Peripheral blood draws took place at initial diagnosis, ahead of any treatment. Study-wide points: Researchers found most expanded thyroid clonotypes above 0.001 in blood as well.

A few counts support this clonotype. No antigen is known for it. V lost 0 bases and J lost 4, with 10 bases in between. This CDR3 is 15 amino acids long. Germline V gene data show CDR1 as MNHEY and CDR2 as SVGAGI. Template material for amplifying TCR beta CDR3 regions consisted of RNA transcripts. RT-PCR in the first round (using the HTBI primer set) targeted the TCR CDR3. Via MiXCR, TCRdb re-called the multiplex PCR reads, giving one row per CDR3 protein. The sample holds approximately 400,000 distinct CDR3 sequences, approximately 14% seen once. Patients aged 18 to 65 had newly diagnosed hyperthyroidism that had lasted under 2 months. PBMCs were sourced from less than 13 ml fresh peripheral blood.

The sequence was obtained from a woman aged 18-29 years with Graves' hyperthyroidism that later progressed to Graves' ophthalmopathy. The J gene is TRBJ1-3, the V gene TRBV6-5; D not certain. The sample was blood. The DNA for the CDR3 is TGTGCCAGCAGTTACTCCCCCGGGGTAGGAAACACCATATATTTT. It codes for CASSYSPGVGNTIYF.